These 2 T cell receptor beta chains originate from one sample sequenced in a study of T cells after yellow fever vaccination. TCRdb re-called the 5' RACE reads through MiXCR, storing one row per CDR3 protein. The sample has approximately 510,000 distinct CDR3 sequences; roughly a fifth are singletons. Sequences were derived from PBMCs, sampled less than 25 days after the first yellow fever vaccination. All receptors derive from a man between 18 and 29 years old who received the YFV17D yellow fever vaccine.

This clonotype was counted between two and nine times. The chain joins TRBV7-9 to TRBJ2-7; D remains unclear. V lost 4 bases and J lost 4, with 8 bases in between. There are 12 residues in the CDR3. Germline V gene data show CDR1 as SEHNR and CDR2 as FQNEAQ (reference sequence). The CDR3 reads CASSSQDYEQYV. The CDR3 region has the DNA TGTGCCAGCAGCTCGCAGGATTACGAGCAGTACGTC.

This clonotype was seen a handful of times. J is TRBJ2-5 and V is TRBV7-3, with TRBD2 matching over 7 bases. Germline CDR1 is SGHTA and CDR2 is FQGTGA. V was clipped by 5 bases and J by 6 bases; unmatched bases: 6. The CDR3 runs to 13 residues. The DNA for the CDR3 is TGTGCCAGCAGCCTGGGGACTACGAAGACCCAGTACTTC. This codes for CASSLGTTKTQYF.